This is a list of T cell receptor beta chains from one sample in a study of CD8 T cells in ankylosing spondylitis. MiXCR, applied by TCRdb to the 5' RACE reads, yields one record per CDR3 protein. This sample has fewer than 550,000 distinct CDR3 sequences, with roughly 5.3% found just once. The sequenced sample was blood, either unsorted or a sorted T cell fraction (not recorded which). All receptors come from a male donor with ankylosing spondylitis. Both conserved end residues are part of each CDR3. D genes are given only for firm matches. Only part of the rows carry a size: once, few, many, or a class if the clone is expanded.

>TRBV28|-|TRBJ2-5|-
TGTGCCAGCACTACGACCCCCCTTAGAACCGGGGAGACCCAGTACTTC
CASTTTPLRTGETQYF
>TRBV5-1|many|TRBJ1-2|-
TGCGCCAGCAGCTTCGGATTCCTTTATGGCTACACCTTC
CASSFGFLYGYTF
>TRBV4-3|many|TRBJ2-2|-
TGCGCCAGCAGCCAAGATAGTCGGGATGGGGGCACCGGGGAGCTGTTTTTT
CASSQDSRDGGTGELFF
>TRBV6-1|many|TRBJ1-5|TRBD1
TGTGCCAGCCGGGACAGGGATAATCAGCCCCAGCATTTT
CASRDRDNQPQHF
>TRBV19|few|TRBJ2-1|TRBD2
TGTGCCAGTAGTATGGGACTAGCGGCTTACAATGAGCAGTTCTTC
CASSMGLAAYNEQFF
>TRBV7-3|few|TRBJ2-7|-
TGTGCCAGCAGCTTAGCCAGGGGCTCAGCCTACGAGCAGTACTTC
CASSLARGSAYEQYF
>TRBV12-3/TRBV12-4|many|TRBJ1-1|-
TGTGCCAGCAGTCCAGGGTTGGAGGCTTTCTTT
CASSPGLEAFF
>TRBV20-1|-|TRBJ2-1|TRBD2
TGCAGTGCTAGAGATTTTGGGGGGAGGGCCTACAATGAGCAGTTCTTC
CSARDFGGRAYNEQFF
>TRBV4-2|-|TRBJ2-5|TRBD2
TGTGCCAGCAGCCGCGGAAGGGCGGGAGGGCCGGAGACCCAGTACTTC
CASSRGRAGGPETQYF
>TRBV29-1|many|TRBJ1-2|-
TGCAGCGCGCATGGCTACACCTTC
CSAHGYTF
>TRBV10-3|few|TRBJ1-2|-
TGTGCCATCAGTGAAAAAGGGACAAACCCCTATGGCTACACCTTC
CAISEKGTNPYGYTF
>TRBV12-3/TRBV12-4|many|TRBJ2-7|-
TGTGCCAGCAGTTTAGCCCAGGGGACTGCATACTTC
CASSLAQGTAYF
>TRBV10-3|many|TRBJ1-4|-
TGTGCCATCAGTGACCCGACCCCTAAGGGTGAAAAACTGTTTTTT
CAISDPTPKGEKLFF
>TRBV25-1|many|TRBJ2-2|TRBD1
TGTGCCAGCAGCGGACAGGGGTACGGGGAGCTGTTTTTT
CASSGQGYGELFF
>TRBV29-1|many|TRBJ1-1|TRBD1
TGCAGCGTTGAGGCGGTAACAGGGGGCACTGAAGCTTTCTTT
CSVEAVTGGTEAFF
>TRBV4-3|many|TRBJ1-5|-
TGCGCCAGCAGCCAAGTTGAAGGTCGTGAACATTTT
CASSQVEGREHF
>TRBV4-2|many|TRBJ2-7|TRBD1
TGTGCCAGCAGCCAAGAGAGGGACAGGAGCTACGAGCAGTACTTC
CASSQERDRSYEQYF
>TRBV11-2|few|TRBJ2-3|-
TGTGCCAGCAGCTCTCGACTGAGCACAGATACGCAGTATTTT
CASSSRLSTDTQYF
>TRBV29-1|many|TRBJ1-2|TRBD1
TGCAGCGTCCAAAGACAGGGTTTGGACACCTTC
CSVQRQGLDTF
>TRBV6-1|many|TRBJ1-3|-
TGTGCCAGCAGTGAAAATTCGGGGGGAGTAAACACCATATATTTT
CASSENSGGVNTIYF
>TRBV4-3|many|TRBJ1-2|TRBD1
TGCGCCAGCAGCCGGAACATCAGGGGGGTCCCCTATGGCTACACCTTC
CASSRNIRGVPYGYTF
>TRBV6-5|many|TRBJ2-1|-
TGTGCCAGCAGTTACGGACTACCGAGCTCCTACAATGAGCAGTTCTTC
CASSYGLPSSYNEQFF
>TRBV9|-|TRBJ2-7|-
TGTGCCAGCAGCGTAGGGGGGCGTGTTTCCGAGCAGTACTTC
CASSVGGRVSEQYF
>TRBV11-2|many|TRBJ1-2|-
TGTGCCAGCAGCTTTCCCGGGTCGCATGGCTACACCTTC
CASSFPGSHGYTF
>TRBV7-2|few|TRBJ2-7|-
TGTGCCAGCAGCCTCGGGACGTTTTCCTCCTACGAGCAGTACTTC
CASSLGTFSSYEQYF
>TRBV3-1|many|TRBJ2-1|TRBD2
TGTGCCAGCAGTCATCTAGCGGGTTCCCACAATGAGCAGTTCTTC
CASSHLAGSHNEQFF
>TRBV29-1|many|TRBJ1-4|-
TGCAGCGTTGCGACTTACAGACTATCAACTAATGAAAAACTGTTTTTT
CSVATYRLSTNEKLFF
>TRBV3-1|few|TRBJ2-7|-
TGTGCCAGCAGTAAGACAGCCGCCTACGAGCAGTACTTC
CASSKTAAYEQYF
>TRBV12-3/TRBV12-4|many|TRBJ2-7|-
TGTGCCAGCAGTATCGCCGACGGACAGAACTACGAGCAGTACTTC
CASSIADGQNYEQYF
>TRBV20-1|many|TRBJ1-1|-
TGCAGTGCTAGAGACGTTATGAACACTGAAGCTTTCTTT
CSARDVMNTEAFF
>TRBV7-8|many|TRBJ2-7|-
TGTGCCAGCAGCTTAGCGGGGATAGGGGGGGCCTCCTACGAGCAGTACTTC
CASSLAGIGGASYEQYF
>TRBV5-1|many|TRBJ2-1|-
TGCGCCAGCAGCTTGGGGGTCGTTGAGCAGTTCTTC
CASSLGVVEQFF
>TRBV3-1|many|TRBJ2-1|TRBD2
TGTGCCAGCAGCCAAGATCAACTAGCGGGCTACAATGAGCAGTTCTTC
CASSQDQLAGYNEQFF
>TRBV7-2|many|TRBJ2-3|-
TGTGCCAGCAGCTTAGCGCCTTCAGGGGTTGGAGATACGCAGTATTTT
CASSLAPSGVGDTQYF
>TRBV24-1|many|TRBJ1-5|-
TGTGCCACCAGTGATCGGGAAGATCAGCCCCAGCATTTT
CATSDREDQPQHF
>TRBV6-2/TRBV6-3|many|TRBJ2-2|-
TGTGCCAGCAGCCGGGGGACTTCTTATACCGGGGAGCTGTTTTTT
CASSRGTSYTGELFF
>TRBV5-1|many|TRBJ2-2|-
TGCGCCAGCAGCTTGAAGGAGGTTGGCACCGGGGAGCTGTTTTTT
CASSLKEVGTGELFF
>TRBV9|many|TRBJ2-7|-
TGTGCCAGCAGCGGGAGACGGGCGGGCTACGAGCAGTACTTC
CASSGRRAGYEQYF
>TRBV10-3|many|TRBJ2-7|-
TGTGCCATCAGTGAGTCGAATGAAGCGGCGACCACCTACGAGCAGTACTTC
CAISESNEAATTYEQYF
>TRBV20-1|many|TRBJ2-5|TRBD2
TGCAGTGCTAGAGGGGGGGTAGCGGGGGTCGAGACCCAGTACTTC
CSARGGVAGVETQYF
>TRBV10-3|many|TRBJ2-5|-
TGTGCCATCAGTGAGGGCCCCCGGGAGACCCAGTACTTC
CAISEGPRETQYF
>TRBV29-1|-|TRBJ2-7|TRBD2
TGCAGCGTTGGGGTACTAGCGCCTTACGAGCAGTACTTC
CSVGVLAPYEQYF
>TRBV29-1|many|TRBJ2-3|-
TGCAGCGTCGAAGGATCGGCTAGCACAGATACGCAGTATTTT
CSVEGSASTDTQYF
>TRBV11-2|-|TRBJ2-7|TRBD2
TGTGCCAGCAGCAGAGCGGGGGCCCACTACGAGCAGTACTTC
CASSRAGAHYEQYF
>TRBV10-1|many|TRBJ2-7|TRBD2
TGCGCCAGCAGTGACGCGGGAGTGGACGAGCAGTACTTC
CASSDAGVDEQYF
>TRBV9|many|TRBJ1-1|-
TGTGCCAGCAGCGTAGAGGTGGAAATGGACACTGAAGCTTTCTTT
CASSVEVEMDTEAFF
>TRBV12-3/TRBV12-4|many|TRBJ2-1|TRBD1
TGTGCCAGCAGTCAGGGACAGGGCTACAATGAGCAGTTCTTC
CASSQGQGYNEQFF
>TRBV6-1|many|TRBJ2-2|-
TGTGCCAGTACTAGCCTAAACACCGGGGAGCTGTTTTTT
CASTSLNTGELFF
>TRBV4-2|few|TRBJ2-6|-
TGTGCCAGCAGCGCGGGACAGCGGACTTCTGGGGCCAACGTCCTGACTTTC
CASSAGQRTSGANVLTF
>TRBV6-5|many|TRBJ2-1|-
TGTGCCAGCAGTTCCTACTTAGGGGGGGCCTACAATGAGCAGTTCTTC
CASSSYLGGAYNEQFF
>TRBV5-6|few|TRBJ2-3|TRBD2
TGTGCCAGCAGCCCCCGGTGGGGGGGTAAAGCAGATACGCAGTATTTT
CASSPRWGGKADTQYF
>TRBV7-2|many|TRBJ1-1|-
TGTGCCACCTCTCACGCTGGTGGTAGGAACACTGAAGCTTTCTTT
CATSHAGGRNTEAFF
>TRBV6-5|few|TRBJ2-1|-
TGTGCCAGCAGTTTAAAATCGGGGGGCGAGCAGTTCTTC
CASSLKSGGEQFF
>TRBV5-1|many|TRBJ2-7|TRBD2
TGTGCCAGCAGCCCTGGACTAGCGGGCTCCTACGAGCAGTACTTC
CASSPGLAGSYEQYF
>TRBV9|few|TRBJ2-2|TRBD2
TGTGCCAGCAGCTTTAGCGGGGGGGAGAACACCGGGGAGCTGTTTTTT
CASSFSGGENTGELFF
>TRBV24-1|many|TRBJ1-4|-
TGTGCCACCAGTGGACCGGGTAGGAAACTGTTTTTT
CATSGPGRKLFF
>TRBV6-2/TRBV6-3|-|TRBJ2-2|TRBD2
TGTGCCAGCAGTCGGCTACAGGGGACTAGCGGGAGGGCCTGGGGTGGGGAGCTGTTTTTT
CASSRLQGTSGRAWGGELFF
>TRBV20-1|few|TRBJ2-7|-
TGCAGTGCAAGACCGGGCCCAGTTAGGGAGAGGGGTTCCTACGAGCAGTACTTC
CSARPGPVRERGSYEQYF
>TRBV7-9|-|TRBJ2-1|-
TGTGCCAGCAGCCCCCCGGGGCCCACTACCAATGAGCAGTTCTTC
CASSPPGPTTNEQFF
>TRBV4-3|-|TRBJ2-4|-
TGCGCCAGCAGCCTTTTTCCACCGGGGGCCCCACGAAACATTCAGTACTTC
CASSLFPPGAPRNIQYF